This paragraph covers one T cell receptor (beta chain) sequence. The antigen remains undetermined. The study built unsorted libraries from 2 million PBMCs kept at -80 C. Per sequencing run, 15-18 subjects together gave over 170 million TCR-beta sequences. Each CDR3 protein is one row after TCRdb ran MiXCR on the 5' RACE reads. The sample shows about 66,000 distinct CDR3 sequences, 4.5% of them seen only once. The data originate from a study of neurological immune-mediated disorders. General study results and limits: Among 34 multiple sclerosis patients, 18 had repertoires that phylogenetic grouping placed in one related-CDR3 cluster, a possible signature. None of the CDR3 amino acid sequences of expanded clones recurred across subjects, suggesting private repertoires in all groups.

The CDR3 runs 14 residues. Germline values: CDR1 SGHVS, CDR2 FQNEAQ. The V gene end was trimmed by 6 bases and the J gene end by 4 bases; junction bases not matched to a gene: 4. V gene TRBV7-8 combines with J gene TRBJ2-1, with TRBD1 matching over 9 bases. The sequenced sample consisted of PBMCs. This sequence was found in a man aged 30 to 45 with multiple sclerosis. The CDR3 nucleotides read TGTGCCAGCAGAACAGGGGGCCGATACAATGAGCAGTTCTTC. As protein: CASRTGGRYNEQFF.